This T cell receptor beta chain stems from a study of cytomegalovirus exposure and HLA in healthy donors. Remarks on this clone: The antigen remains unidentified.

Germline CDR1 is SGHNT and CDR2 is YENEEA. The CDR3 extends over 12 amino acids. Trimming removed 4 bases at V and 6 bases at J, with 8 bases between. The PCR employed 60 Vbeta primers together with 13 Jbeta primers. Profiled with immunoSEQ multiplex PCR; TCRdb holds only in-frame clones, not every one. Of about 150,000 clones listed, approximately 88% are singletons. Study conclusions and caveats: As a later analysis showed, a missense DCLRE1C variant was linked to trimming of TCR beta V- and J-genes. Presence/absence analyses assumed roughly uniform sequencing depth across donors.

The TCR sequence derives from a boy aged 2 to 10 in good health and CMV-seronegative. The rearrangement links TRBV11-3 to TRBJ2-3; D might be TRBD2 (6 bases). Sequencing was done on a sample of PBMCs. CDR3 nucleotide sequence: TGTGCCAGCAGCTCCAGCGGGGATACGCAGTATTTT. Its protein is CASSSSGDTQYF. Full variable domain (outside the CDR3, taken from reference TRBV11-3 and TRBJ2-3): EAGVVQSPRYKIIEKKQPVAFWCNPISGHNTLYWYLQNLGQGPELLIRYENEEAVDDSQLPKDRFSAERLKGVDSTLKIQPAELGDSAVYLCASSSSGDTQYFGPGTRLTVL.